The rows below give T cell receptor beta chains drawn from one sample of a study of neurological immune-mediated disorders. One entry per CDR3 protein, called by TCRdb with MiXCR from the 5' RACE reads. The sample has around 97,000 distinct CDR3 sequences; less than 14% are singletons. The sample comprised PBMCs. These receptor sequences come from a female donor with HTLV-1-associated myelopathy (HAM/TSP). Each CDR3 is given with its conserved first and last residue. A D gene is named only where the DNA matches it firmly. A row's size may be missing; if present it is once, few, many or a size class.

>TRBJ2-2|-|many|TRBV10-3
TGTGCCATCAGTGACCCTACAGGGTCCCCCGGGGAGCTGTTTTTT
CAISDPTGSPGELFF
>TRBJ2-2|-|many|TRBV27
TGTGCCAGCAGTGGTTGGACTTCGAACACCGGGGAGCTGTTTTTT
CASSGWTSNTGELFF
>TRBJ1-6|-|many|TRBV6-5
TGTGCCAGCACCCGGCGCGGGGGCGCGAGGGCACCCCTCCACTTT
CASTRRGGARAPLHF
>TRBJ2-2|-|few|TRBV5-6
TGTGCCAGCAGCTTGGTGAACAGGGGGGAGCTGTTTTTT
CASSLVNRGELFF
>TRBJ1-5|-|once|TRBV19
TGTGCCAGTAGTATTAGCAGGGTCAATCAGCCCCAGCATTTT
CASSISRVNQPQHF
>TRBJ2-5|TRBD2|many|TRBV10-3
TGTGCCATCAGTCCGGGGGGGGAGACCCAGTACTTC
CAISPGGETQYF
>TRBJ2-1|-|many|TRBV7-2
TGTGCCAGCAGCTTTAGCGTGGGCTCCTACAATGAGCAGTTCTTC
CASSFSVGSYNEQFF
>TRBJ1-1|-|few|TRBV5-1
TGCGCCAGCAGCTCAAACACGAACACTGAAGCTTTCTTT
CASSSNTNTEAFF
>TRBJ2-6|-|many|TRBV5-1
TGCGCCAGCAGCTTGCGGCCAGACGTGAGCTCTGGGGCCAACGTCCTGACTTTC
CASSLRPDVSSGANVLTF
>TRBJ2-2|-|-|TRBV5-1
TGCGCCAGCCGTTACACCGGGGAGCTGTTTTTT
CASRYTGELFF
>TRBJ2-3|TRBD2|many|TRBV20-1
TGCAGTGCTAGAGACCCCAATAGCGGGGGGGCTCGAAATACGCAGTATTTT
CSARDPNSGGARNTQYF
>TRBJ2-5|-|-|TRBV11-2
TGTGCCAGCAGCTTGGAGCAAGAGACCCAGTACTTC
CASSLEQETQYF
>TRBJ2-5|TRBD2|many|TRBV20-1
TGCAGTGCTAGGTCAGCGGGGGGTGAGACCCAGTACTTC
CSARSAGGETQYF
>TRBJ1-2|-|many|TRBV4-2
TGTGCCAGCAGCCAAGTAGGTAGGGAGAACTATGGCTACACCTTC
CASSQVGRENYGYTF
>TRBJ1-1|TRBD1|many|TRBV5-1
TGCGCCAGCAGCTTAAGCCCCGGGACAGGGGGTTTTACTGAAGCTTTCTTT
CASSLSPGTGGFTEAFF
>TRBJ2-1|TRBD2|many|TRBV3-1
TGTGCCAGCACCTATAGCGGGGGGGGGTATGAGCAGTTCTTC
CASTYSGGGYEQFF
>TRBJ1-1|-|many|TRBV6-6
TGTGCCAGCAGTCAACACAAGGGGTACACTGAAGCTTTCTTT
CASSQHKGYTEAFF
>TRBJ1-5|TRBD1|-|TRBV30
TGTGCCTGGAGTACAGGGGGCTACGGCAATCAGCCCCAGCATTTT
CAWSTGGYGNQPQHF
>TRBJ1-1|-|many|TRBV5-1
TGCGCCAGCAGCTTACTGACAGGGAACACTGAAGCTTTCTTT
CASSLLTGNTEAFF
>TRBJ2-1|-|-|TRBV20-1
TGCAGTGCTCAACCAAGCCCCGGACAGATGACTAACAATGAGCAGTTCTTC
CSAQPSPGQMTNNEQFF
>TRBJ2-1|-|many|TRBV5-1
TGCGCCAGCAGCTTGGGCACGGTGAGCTCCTACAATGAGCAGTTCTTC
CASSLGTVSSYNEQFF
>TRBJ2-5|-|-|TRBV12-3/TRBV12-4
TGTGCCAGCAGGGGATCTGTGACCCCGGGAACCCAGTACTTC
CASRGSVTPGTQYF
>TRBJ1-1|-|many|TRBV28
TGTGCCAGCACCACTTATGGGAGGGACACTGAAGCTTTCTTT
CASTTYGRDTEAFF
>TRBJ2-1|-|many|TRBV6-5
TGTGCCAGCTCCACGGGGCAGGGGTTAATAGGCAGGCAGTTCTTC
CASSTGQGLIGRQFF
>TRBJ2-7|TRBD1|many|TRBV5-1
TGCGCCAGCAGGATGGACAGGGCCGGCGAGCAGTACTTC
CASRMDRAGEQYF
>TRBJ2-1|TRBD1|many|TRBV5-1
TGCGCCAGCCGACAGGGGGAGTCTGATTACAATGAGCAGTTCTTC
CASRQGESDYNEQFF
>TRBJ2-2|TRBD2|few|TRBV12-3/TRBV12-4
TGTGCCAGCAGTTTACTAGCGGGGGGGTTTTACACCGGGGAGCTGTTTTTT
CASSLLAGGFYTGELFF
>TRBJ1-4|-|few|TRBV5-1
TGCGCCAGCAGCTTAGGGCACGACACAACTAATGAAAAACTGTTTTTT
CASSLGHDTTNEKLFF
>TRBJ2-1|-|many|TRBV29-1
TGCAGCGTTCCCAGGGTGGCCCACCTCAATGAGCAGTTCTTC
CSVPRVAHLNEQFF
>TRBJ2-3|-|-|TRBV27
TGTGCCAGCAGCAGACTTCAAGATACGCAGTATTTT
CASSRLQDTQYF
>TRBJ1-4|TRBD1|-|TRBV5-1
TGCGCCAGCAGCTACGGACAGGCAACTAATGAAAAACTGTTTTTT
CASSYGQATNEKLFF
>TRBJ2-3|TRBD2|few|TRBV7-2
TGTGCCAGCAGCTTAGATAAACTAGCGGGGGACTACCTGACAGATACGCAGTATTTT
CASSLDKLAGDYLTDTQYF
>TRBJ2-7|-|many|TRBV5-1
TGCCCGCTGTTAAATCCCAAGACAGAACATAATACGAGCAGTTCTGGGCAGTACTTC
CPLLNPKTEHNTSSSGQYF
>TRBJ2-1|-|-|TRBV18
TGTGCCAGCTCACCACCGAGAGGTACTAGTAGCGATGAGCAGTTCTTC
CASSPPRGTSSDEQFF
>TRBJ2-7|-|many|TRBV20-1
TGCAGTGCTAGCTTCCTGGAGGTCCACGAGCAGTACTTC
CSASFLEVHEQYF
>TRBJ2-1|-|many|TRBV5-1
TGCGCCAGCAGCTTGGTGGTGGGAGGCCACAATGAGCAGTTCTTC
CASSLVVGGHNEQFF
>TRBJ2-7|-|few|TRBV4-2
TGTGCCAGCAGCCAAGATCTGACAGGTGAACTTATGGGGGAGCAGTACTTC
CASSQDLTGELMGEQYF
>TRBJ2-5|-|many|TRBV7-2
TGTGCCAATTCCCTCCAAGAGACCCAGTACTTC
CANSLQETQYF
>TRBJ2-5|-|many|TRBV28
TGTGCCAGCCAAAATGAAATAAGGAAGACCCAGTACTTC
CASQNEIRKTQYF
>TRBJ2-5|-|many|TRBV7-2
TGTGCCAGCAGCTTATCCCAGCACCAAGAGACCCAGTACTTC
CASSLSQHQETQYF
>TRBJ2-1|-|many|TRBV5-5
TGTGCCAGCAGCGATAGCCAGAGCTACTACAATGAGCAGTTCTTC
CASSDSQSYYNEQFF
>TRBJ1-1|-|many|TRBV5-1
TGCGCCAGCAGCTCAGGACAGTTGAACACTGAAGCTTTCTTT
CASSSGQLNTEAFF
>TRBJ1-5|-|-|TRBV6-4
TGTGCCAGCAGTTCAAGCGACGGGGAGCCCCAGCATTTT
CASSSSDGEPQHF
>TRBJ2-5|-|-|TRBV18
TGTGCCAGCTCACCAGATCGGACAGAGACCCAGTACTTC
CASSPDRTETQYF
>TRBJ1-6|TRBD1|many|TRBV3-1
TGTGCCAGCAGCAGGACAGGGATTGACTCACCCCTCCACTTT
CASSRTGIDSPLHF
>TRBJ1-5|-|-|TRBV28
TGTGCCAGCAGCTCTGGCAGGGTGGGAATCAATCAGCCCCAGCATTTT
CASSSGRVGINQPQHF
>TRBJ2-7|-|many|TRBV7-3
TGTGCCAGCAGCGAGTCCTCAAGCTCCTACGAGCAGTACTTC
CASSESSSSYEQYF
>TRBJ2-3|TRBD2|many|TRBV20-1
TGCAGTGTTTACCCGCAACTAGCGGGGGTACCCTCAGATACGCAGTATTTT
CSVYPQLAGVPSDTQYF
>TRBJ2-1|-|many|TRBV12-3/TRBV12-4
TGTGCCAGCAGCCAACTGGATGAGCAGTTCTTC
CASSQLDEQFF
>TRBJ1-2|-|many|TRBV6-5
TGTGCCAGCAGTTATATTGGTCGCGGGGGACGCTATGGCTACACCTTC
CASSYIGRGGRYGYTF